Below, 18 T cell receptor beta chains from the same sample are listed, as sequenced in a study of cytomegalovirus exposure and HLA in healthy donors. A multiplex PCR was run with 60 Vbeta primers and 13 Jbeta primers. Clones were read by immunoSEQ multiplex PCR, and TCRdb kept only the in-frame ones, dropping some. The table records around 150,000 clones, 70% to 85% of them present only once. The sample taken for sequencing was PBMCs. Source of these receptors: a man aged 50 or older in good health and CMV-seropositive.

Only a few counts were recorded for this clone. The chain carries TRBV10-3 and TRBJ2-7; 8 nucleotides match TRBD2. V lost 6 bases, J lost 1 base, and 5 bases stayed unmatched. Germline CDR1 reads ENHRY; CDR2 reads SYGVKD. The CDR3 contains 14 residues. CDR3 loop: CAIREAGVSYEQYF. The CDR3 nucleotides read TGTGCCATCAGGGAAGCGGGGGTTTCCTACGAGCAGTACTTC.

CDR3 region: CASSDRTAGNQPQHF. The CDR3 region has the DNA TGTGCCAGCAGTGATAGGACAGCGGGGAATCAGCCCCAGCATTTT. This rearrangement joins TRBV2 to TRBJ1-5; possibly TRBD1 for D (6 bases). The CDR3 consists of 15 residues. Trimming removed 3 bases from V and 4 bases from J, with 13 bases in between. Germline lookup yields CDR1 SNHLY and CDR2 FYNNEI.

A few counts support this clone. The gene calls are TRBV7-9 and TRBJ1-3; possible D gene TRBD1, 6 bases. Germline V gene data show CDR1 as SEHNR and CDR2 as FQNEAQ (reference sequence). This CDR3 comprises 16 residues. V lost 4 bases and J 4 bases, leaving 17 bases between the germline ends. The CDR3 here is CASSSSTGQGGNTIYF. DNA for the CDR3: TGTGCCAGCAGCTCAAGTACAGGGCAAGGAGGAAACACCATATATTTT.

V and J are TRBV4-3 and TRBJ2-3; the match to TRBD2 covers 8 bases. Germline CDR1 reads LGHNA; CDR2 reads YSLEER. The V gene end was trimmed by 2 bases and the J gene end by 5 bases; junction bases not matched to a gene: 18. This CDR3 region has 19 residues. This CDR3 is CASSQSKSRRAGVGDTQYF. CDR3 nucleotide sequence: TGCGCCAGCAGCCAATCAAAAAGTCGGCGAGCGGGGGTTGGAGATACGCAGTATTTT.

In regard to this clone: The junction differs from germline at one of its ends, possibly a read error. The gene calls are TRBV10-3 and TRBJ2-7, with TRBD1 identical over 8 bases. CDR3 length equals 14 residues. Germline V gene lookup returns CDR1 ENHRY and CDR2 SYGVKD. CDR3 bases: TGTGCCAGCAGTGAATTGACAGGGGAACACGAGCAGTACTTC. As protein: CASSELTGEHEQYF.

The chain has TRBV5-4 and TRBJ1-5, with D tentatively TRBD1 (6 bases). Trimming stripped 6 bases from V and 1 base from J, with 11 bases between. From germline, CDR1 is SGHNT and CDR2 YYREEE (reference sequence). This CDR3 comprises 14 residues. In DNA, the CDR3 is TGTGCCAGCATGCAACAGGGAAGCAATCAGCCCCAGCATTTT. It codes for CASMQQGSNQPQHF.

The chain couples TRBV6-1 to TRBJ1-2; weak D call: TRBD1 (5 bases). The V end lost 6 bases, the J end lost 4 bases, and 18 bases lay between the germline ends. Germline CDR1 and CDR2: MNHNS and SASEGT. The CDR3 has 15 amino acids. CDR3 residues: CASRPVGQGGYGYTF. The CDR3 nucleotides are TGTGCCAGCAGACCTGTGGGGCAGGGCGGCTATGGCTACACCTTC.

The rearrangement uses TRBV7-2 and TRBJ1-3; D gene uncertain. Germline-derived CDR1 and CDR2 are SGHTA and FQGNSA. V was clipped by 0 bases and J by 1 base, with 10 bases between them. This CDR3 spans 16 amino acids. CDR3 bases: TGTGCCAGCAGCTTAGCTTCCAGGAGGTCTGGAAACACCATATATTTT. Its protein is CASSLASRRSGNTIYF.

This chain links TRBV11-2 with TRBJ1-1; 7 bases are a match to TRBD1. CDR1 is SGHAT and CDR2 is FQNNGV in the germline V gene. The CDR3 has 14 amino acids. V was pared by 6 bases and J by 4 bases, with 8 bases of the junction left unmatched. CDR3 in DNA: TGTGCCAGCAGAACAGACAGGGTCGGCACTGAAGCTTTCTTT. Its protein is CASRTDRVGTEAFF.

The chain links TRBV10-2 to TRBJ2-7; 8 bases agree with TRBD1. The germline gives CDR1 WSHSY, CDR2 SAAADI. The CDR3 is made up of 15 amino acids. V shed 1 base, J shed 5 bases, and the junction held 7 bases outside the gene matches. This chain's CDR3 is CASSELFQDRDEQYF. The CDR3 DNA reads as TGCGCCAGCAGTGAGTTATTCCAGGACAGGGACGAGCAGTACTTC.

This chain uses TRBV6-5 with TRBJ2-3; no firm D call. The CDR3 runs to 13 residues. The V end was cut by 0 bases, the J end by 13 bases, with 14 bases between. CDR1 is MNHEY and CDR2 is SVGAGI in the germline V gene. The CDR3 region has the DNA TGTGCCAGCAGTTACTCGTTGTCAGCCGGAGAGTATTTT. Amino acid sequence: CASSYSLSAGEYF.

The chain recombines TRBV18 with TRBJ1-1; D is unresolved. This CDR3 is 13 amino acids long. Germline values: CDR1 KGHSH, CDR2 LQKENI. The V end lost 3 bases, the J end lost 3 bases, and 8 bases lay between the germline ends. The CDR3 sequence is CASSPVGDTEAFF. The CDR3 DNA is TGTGCCAGCTCACCGGTTGGAGACACTGAAGCTTTCTTT.

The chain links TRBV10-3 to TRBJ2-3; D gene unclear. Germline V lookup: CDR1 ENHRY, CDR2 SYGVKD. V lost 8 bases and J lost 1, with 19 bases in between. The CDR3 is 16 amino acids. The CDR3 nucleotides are TGTGCCATCCCAGCGTCTGCCGAATTGGGCACAGATACGCAGTATTTT. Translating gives CAIPASAELGTDTQYF.

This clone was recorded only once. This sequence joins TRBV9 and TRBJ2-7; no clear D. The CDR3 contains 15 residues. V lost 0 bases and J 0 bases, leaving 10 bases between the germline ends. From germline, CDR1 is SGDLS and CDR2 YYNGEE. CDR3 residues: CASSVDLPGSYEQYF. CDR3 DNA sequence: TGTGCCAGCAGCGTAGACCTACCCGGCTCCTACGAGCAGTACTTC.

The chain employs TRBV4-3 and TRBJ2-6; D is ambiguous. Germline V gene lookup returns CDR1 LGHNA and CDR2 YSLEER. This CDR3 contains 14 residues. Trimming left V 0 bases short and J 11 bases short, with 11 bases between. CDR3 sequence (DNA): TGCGCCAGCAGCCAAGATCGGCACAGAGACGTCCTGACTTTC. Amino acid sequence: CASSQDRHRDVLTF.

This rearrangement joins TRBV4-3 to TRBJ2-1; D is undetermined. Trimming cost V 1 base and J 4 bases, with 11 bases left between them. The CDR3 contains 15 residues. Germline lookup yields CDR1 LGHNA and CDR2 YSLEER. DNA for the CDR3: TGCGCCAGCAGCCAAGGCGGTCAGTATTACAATGAGCAGTTCTTC. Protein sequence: CASSQGGQYYNEQFF.

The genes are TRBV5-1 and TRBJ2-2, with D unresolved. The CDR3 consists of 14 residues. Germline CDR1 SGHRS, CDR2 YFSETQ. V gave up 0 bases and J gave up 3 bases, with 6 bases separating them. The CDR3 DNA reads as TGCGCCAGCAGCTTGGTACGCGACACCGGGGAGCTGTTTTTT. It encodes CASSLVRDTGELFF.

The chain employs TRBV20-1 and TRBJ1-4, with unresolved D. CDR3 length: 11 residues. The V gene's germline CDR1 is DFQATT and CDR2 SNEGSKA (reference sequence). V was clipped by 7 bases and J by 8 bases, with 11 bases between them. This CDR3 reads CSVLPREKLFF. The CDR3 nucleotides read TGCAGTGTTCTACCCCGAGAAAAACTGTTTTTT.